The next 12 T cell receptor gamma chains were all read from a single sample in a study of gamma-delta T cells after stem cell transplantation. TCRdb re-processed the RT-PCR reads via CATT. The sample contains 380 or so gamma-chain clones, 4.7% of which appear only once. The sequencing sample was made of gamma-delta T cells. These receptors were obtained from a human donor. It is not recorded whose cells these are; they may come from a transplant donor.

By sample fraction, this clone is medium-sized. With a far larger clone one base away, a read error is the likely cause. The rearrangement uses TRGV9 and TRGJP. Germline CDR1 is GITISATS and CDR2 is ISYDGTV (reference sequence). The CDR3 runs 16 residues. The CDR3 here is CALWEVIELGKKVKVF. The CDR3 coding sequence is TGTGCCTTGTGGGAGGTGATAGAGTTGGGCAAAAAAGTCAAGGTATTT.

This clone has only a few counts. It is likely a read error: a sequence one base away is far more abundant. The sample contains more than one DNA sequence encoding this CDR3. The chain uses TRGV9 and TRGJP. The CDR3 totals 16 residues. Trimming at V came to 4 bases and at J to 6 bases, leaving 6 bases not matched to a gene. CDR1 and CDR2 from the germline V gene are GITISATS and ISYDGTV (reference sequence). The CDR3 sequence: CALWEDTELGKKIKVF. CDR3 sequence (DNA): TGTGCCTTGTGGGAAGATACAGAGTTGGGCAAAAAAATCAAGGTATTT.

This clone was picked up a small number of times. The protein held in TCRdb is that of a much larger clone and does not match this DNA's translation at residue 14, likely because of a read error; the protein shown is translated from the DNA. The chain has TRGV9 and TRGJP. Per the germline V gene, CDR1 is GITISATS and CDR2 is ISYDGTV (reference sequence). CDR3 length: 16 amino acids. CDR3 in amino acids: CALWEAQELGKKIRVF. CDR3 DNA: TGTGCCTTGTGGGAGGCCCAAGAGTTGGGCAAAAAAATCAGGGTATTT.

In the case of this clone: A read error likely explains why the TCRdb protein, taken from a much larger clone, differs from this DNA's translation at residue 9; the protein shown is translated from the DNA. The rearrangement links TRGV9 to TRGJP. Germline CDR1 is GITISATS and CDR2 is ISYDGTV (reference sequence). CDR3 length equals 16 residues. Here the CDR3 DNA reads TGTGCCTTGTGGGAGGAACAAGAGTCGGGCAAAAAAATCAAGGTATTT. Protein sequence: CALWEEQESGKKIKVF.

This clone appeared a few times. Given a far larger clone just one base away, this is likely a sequencing read error. This rearrangement joins TRGV9 to TRGJ1 or TRGJ2. CDR3 length: 14 residues. Per germline, CDR1 GITISATS and CDR2 ISYDGTV (reference sequence). V gave up 0 bases and J gave up 11 bases; unmatched junction bases: 13. CDR3: CALWEVRPAVEKLF. As DNA, the CDR3 is TGTGCCTTGTGGGAGGTGAGACCCGCTGTTGAGAAACTCTTT.

This clone was picked up a small number of times. A far bigger clonotype differs at one base, so this is likely a read error. The gene calls are TRGV9 and TRGJP. CDR1 is GITISATS and CDR2 is ISYDGTV in the germline V gene (reference sequence). The CDR3 is made up of 18 amino acids. V trimming: 2 bases; J trimming: 4 bases; junction bases outside the gene matches: 8. CDR3 nucleotide sequence: TGTGCCTTGTGGGAGGCGCCCGTACAAGAGTTGGGCAAAAAAATCAAGGTATTT. It yields the protein CALWEAPVQELGKKIKVF.

A remark on this clone: This may be a read error: a much more frequent sequence differs by one nucleotide. The sample carries other DNA sequences with the same CDR3. The rearrangement joins TRGV9 to TRGJP. Germline values: CDR1 GITISATS, CDR2 ISYDGTV (reference sequence). This CDR3 is built from 19 residues. Trimming took 3 bases from V and 4 from J; bases not matched to a gene: 12. The CDR3 DNA reads as TGTGCCTTGTGGGAGACCCGCCTCAGACAAGAGTTGGGCAAAAAAATCAAGGTATTT. Translating it yields CALWETRLRQELGKKIKVF.

This clone has only a few counts. With only one base between it and a far larger clone, this is likely a read error. Within the sample, other DNA sequences also encode this same CDR3. The V and J genes are TRGV9 and TRGJP. From germline, CDR1 is GITISATS and CDR2 ISYDGTV (reference sequence). The CDR3 totals 16 residues. In DNA form, the CDR3 reads TGTGCCTTGTGGGAGGTGCGGGAGTTGGGCAAGAAAATCAAGGTATTT. Protein product: CALWEVRELGKKIKVF.

This clone occurred a few times. A far larger clone lies a single base away; this is likely a read error. Other DNA variants within this sample encode the same CDR3. This rearrangement joins TRGV9 to TRGJP. CDR1 and CDR2 (germline): GITISATS, ISYDGTV (reference sequence). This CDR3 has 15 residues. This chain's CDR3 is CALWVLELGKKIKVF. For the CDR3, the DNA is TGTGCTTTGTGGGTTTTGGAGTTGGGCAAAAAAATCAAGGTATTT.

By its share, this clone is large. At one end, the junction sequence differs from germline, possibly due to a read error. This rearrangement joins TRGV9 to TRGJP. Germline V CDR1 and CDR2: GITISATS, ISYDGTV (reference sequence). The CDR3 covers 15 residues. For the CDR3, the DNA is TGTGCCGTGTGGGAGGATGAGTTGGGCAAAAAAATCAAGGTATTT. Amino acids: CAVWEDELGKKIKVF.

About this clone: TCRdb pairs this DNA with a much larger clone's protein that differs at residue 5, likely a read error; the protein shown was translated from the DNA. The chain links TRGV9 to TRGJP. The CDR3 sequence is 17 residues long. V gave up 5 bases and J gave up 6 bases; unmatched junction bases: 10. Germline CDR1 reads GITISATS; CDR2 reads ISYDGTV (reference sequence). The CDR3 DNA follows: TGTGCCTTGTGGGGGCCCTCCCGAGAGTTGGGCAAAAAAATCAAGGTATTT. This translates into CALWGPSRELGKKIKVF.

A word on this clone: A far larger clone is only one base removed, so a read error is likely. Other DNA sequences within the sample encode an identical CDR3. V gene TRGV5 combines with J gene TRGJP1. This CDR3 comprises 14 residues. Germline V gene sequence: CDR1 VINAFY, CDR2 YDVSNSKD. The chain's CDR3 is CATCWFSTGWFKIF. CDR3 nucleotides: TGCGCCACCTGTTGGTTCTCCACTGGTTGGTTCAAGATATTT.